Listed below are T cell receptor beta chains from one sample, sequenced in a study of OX40 agonist ivuxolimab in advanced cancers. TCRdb keeps only in-frame clones here, not all; method: immunoSEQ multiplex PCR. Seen here are about 48,000 clones, around 89% observed once, and the top ten hold roughly 28%. The source material was CD4+ or CD8+ T cells sorted from blood, sampled in a trial of the OX40 agonist ivuxolimab. Receptors were obtained from an adult with an advanced solid tumor such as melanoma, head and neck, liver or kidney cancer. The CDR3 runs from the conserved cysteine through the conserved F or W. D genes are given only for firm matches. Not every row has a clone size; where given, it reads once, few, many or a size class.

size: NA
V: TRBV10-1
D: NA
J: TRBJ2-3
CDR3: CASSESLGVDTQYF
DNA: TGCGCCAGCAGTGAGTCGCTGGGAGTGGATACGCAGTATTTT

size: NA
V: TRBV2
D: TRBD2
J: TRBJ2-7
CDR3: CASRTSSYEQYF
DNA: TGTGCCAGCAGGACTAGCAGCTACGAGCAGTACTTC

size: once
V: TRBV7-2
D: NA
J: TRBJ2-7
CDR3: CASSLVVAGGIHEQYF
DNA: TGTGCCAGCAGCTTAGTGGTCGCAGGGGGGATACACGAGCAGTACTTC

size: few
V: TRBV29-1
D: NA
J: TRBJ2-1
CDR3: CSVELREQFF
DNA: TGCAGCGTTGAGCTGAGGGAGCAGTTCTTC

size: NA
V: TRBV10-2
D: NA
J: TRBJ2-7
CDR3: CASSEMDYLSYEQYF
DNA: TGCGCCAGCAGTGAGATGGACTACCTCTCCTACGAGCAGTACTTC

size: NA
V: TRBV18
D: TRBD2
J: TRBJ2-7
CDR3: CASSTGTSLFEQYF
DNA: TGTGCCAGCTCGACCGGGACTAGCCTTTTCGAGCAGTACTTC

size: few
V: TRBV2
D: TRBD1
J: TRBJ1-5
CDR3: CASSGQGSNQPQHF
DNA: TGTGCCAGCAGTGGACAGGGGAGTAATCAGCCCCAGCATTTT

size: NA
V: TRBV5-1
D: TRBD1
J: TRBJ2-3
CDR3: CARDRQGGYTQYF
DNA: TGCGCCAGGGACCGACAGGGGGGATATACGCAGTATTTT

size: once
V: TRBV7-9
D: TRBD2
J: TRBJ2-1
CDR3: CASSPRSGGPYNEQFF
DNA: TGTGCCAGCAGCCCCCGTTCGGGAGGACCTTACAATGAGCAGTTCTTC

size: NA
V: TRBV19
D: NA
J: TRBJ1-2
CDR3: CASSIGGHSGYTF
DNA: TGTGCCAGTAGTATCGGGGGGCACAGTGGCTACACCTTC

size: NA
V: TRBV12-5
D: NA
J: TRBJ2-3
CDR3: CASGTGGTDTQYF
DNA: TGTGCTAGTGGCACCGGGGGTACAGATACGCAGTATTTT

size: NA
V: TRBV7-9
D: TRBD2
J: TRBJ2-3
CDR3: CASTPRGLAGGPYTDTQYF
DNA: TGTGCCAGCACCCCCCGAGGACTAGCGGGAGGGCCCTACACAGATACGCAGTATTTT

size: NA
V: TRBV4-1
D: TRBD2
J: TRBJ2-7
CDR3: CASSQGTSGTSYEQYF
DNA: TGCGCCAGCAGCCAAGGAACTAGCGGTACCTCCTACGAGCAGTACTTC

size: few
V: TRBV7-9
D: NA
J: TRBJ2-7
CDR3: CASSSQALEQYF
DNA: TGTGCCAGCAGCTCCCAGGCACTCGAGCAGTACTTC

size: NA
V: TRBV13
D: NA
J: TRBJ1-3
CDR3: CASSLAGGIGNTIYF
DNA: TGTGCCAGCAGCTTAGCTGGGGGCATTGGAAACACCATATATTTT

size: NA
V: TRBV28
D: TRBD1
J: TRBJ1-3
CDR3: CASRSGTGSGNTIYF
DNA: TGTGCCAGCAGGTCCGGGACAGGTTCTGGAAACACCATATATTTT

size: NA
V: TRBV7-3
D: NA
J: TRBJ2-5
CDR3: CASSFGVGVNQETQYF
DNA: TGTGCCAGCAGCTTTGGGGTAGGGGTTAACCAAGAGACCCAGTACTTC

size: NA
V: TRBV6-1
D: NA
J: TRBJ2-3
CDR3: CASSDIPARGTDTQYF
DNA: TGTGCCAGCAGTGATATACCCGCGCGGGGCACAGATACGCAGTATTTT

size: NA
V: TRBV19
D: NA
J: TRBJ1-5
CDR3: CASSTRPVGGQPQHF
DNA: TGTGCCAGTAGTACCCGGCCAGTGGGTGGTCAGCCCCAGCATTTT

size: NA
V: TRBV5-6
D: NA
J: TRBJ1-1
CDR3: CASSPDSRNTEAFF
DNA: TGTGCCAGCAGCCCGGACAGTAGGAACACTGAAGCTTTCTTT

size: NA
V: TRBV9
D: NA
J: TRBJ2-1
CDR3: CASSVAASYNEQFF
DNA: TGTGCCAGCAGCGTAGCTGCCAGCTACAATGAGCAGTTCTTC

size: NA
V: TRBV5-4
D: NA
J: TRBJ2-7
CDR3: CASKDEGYEQYF
DNA: TGTGCCAGCAAAGACGAGGGCTACGAGCAGTACTTC

size: NA
V: TRBV19
D: NA
J: TRBJ2-7
CDR3: CASRHFSDSSYEQYF
DNA: TGTGCCAGTAGGCACTTTTCGGACAGCTCCTACGAGCAGTACTTC

size: NA
V: TRBV6-5
D: TRBD2
J: TRBJ2-2
CDR3: CASRSGGDNTGELFF
DNA: TGTGCCAGCAGGAGCGGGGGGGATAACACCGGGGAGCTGTTTTTT

size: NA
V: TRBV2
D: TRBD2
J: TRBJ2-1
CDR3: CASIGSGYYNEQFF
DNA: TGTGCCAGCATAGGTAGCGGGTACTACAATGAGCAGTTCTTC

size: NA
V: TRBV29-1
D: NA
J: TRBJ1-2
CDR3: CSADWVGGSYYGYTF
DNA: TGCAGCGCGGATTGGGTAGGCGGTTCCTACTATGGCTACACCTTC

size: NA
V: TRBV2
D: NA
J: TRBJ2-7
CDR3: CASSWGDVGSYEQYF
DNA: TGTGCCAGCAGTTGGGGGGACGTCGGCTCCTACGAGCAGTACTTC

size: NA
V: TRBV6-5
D: NA
J: TRBJ2-7
CDR3: CASSYEKSIEQYF
DNA: TGTGCCAGCAGTTATGAAAAAAGTATCGAGCAGTACTTC

size: NA
V: TRBV11-2
D: NA
J: TRBJ2-5
CDR3: CASSIRWALNPEETQYF
DNA: TGTGCCAGCAGCATAAGGTGGGCTCTTAATCCTGAAGAGACCCAGTACTTC

size: NA
V: TRBV15
D: NA
J: TRBJ2-7
CDR3: CATSSTRARGRQYF
DNA: TGTGCCACCAGCTCTACCAGGGCTAGAGGAAGGCAGTACTTC

size: NA
V: TRBV29-1
D: NA
J: TRBJ2-7
CDR3: CSVHSNYEQYF
DNA: TGCAGCGTGCACAGTAATTACGAGCAGTACTTC

size: NA
V: TRBV28
D: NA
J: TRBJ1-6
CDR3: CASSWQGSPLHF
DNA: TGTGCCAGCAGTTGGCAGGGTTCACCCCTCCACTTT

size: NA
V: TRBV2
D: TRBD1
J: TRBJ1-5
CDR3: CASNWDSNQPQHF
DNA: TGTGCCAGCAACTGGGACAGTAATCAGCCCCAGCATTTT

size: NA
V: TRBV2
D: NA
J: TRBJ2-5
CDR3: CASSVGYGLGETQYF
DNA: TGTGCCAGCAGTGTCGGGTACGGGTTGGGGGAGACCCAGTACTTC

size: NA
V: TRBV7-9
D: TRBD2
J: TRBJ2-3
CDR3: CASSLSAGGNTDTQYF
DNA: TGTGCCAGCAGCCTGTCAGCGGGGGGAAACACAGATACGCAGTATTTT

size: NA
V: TRBV11-2
D: TRBD2
J: TRBJ2-1
CDR3: CASSLTPAGAYNEQFF
DNA: TGTGCCAGCAGCTTAACACCAGCGGGGGCTTACAATGAGCAGTTCTTC

size: NA
V: TRBV28
D: NA
J: TRBJ1-1
CDR3: CASSPSVNTEAFF
DNA: TGTGCCAGCAGCCCCTCTGTGAACACTGAAGCTTTCTTT

size: once
V: TRBV28
D: TRBD1
J: TRBJ2-7
CDR3: CASSLTPQDRTLYEQYF
DNA: TGTGCCAGCAGCCTCACCCCCCAGGACAGGACGCTCTACGAGCAGTACTTC

size: NA
V: TRBV6-5
D: NA
J: TRBJ1-4
CDR3: CASSQGSGINEKLFF
DNA: TGTGCCAGCAGTCAGGGGAGCGGCATTAATGAAAAACTGTTTTTT

size: NA
V: TRBV27
D: TRBD2
J: TRBJ2-7
CDR3: CASSLSGGLYEQYF
DNA: TGTGCCAGCAGTTTGAGCGGGGGATTATACGAGCAGTACTTC

size: NA
V: TRBV7-6
D: NA
J: TRBJ1-1
CDR3: CASSPSQGEDTEAFF
DNA: TGTGCCAGCAGCCCCTCCCAGGGTGAGGACACTGAAGCTTTCTTT

size: NA
V: TRBV7-9
D: NA
J: TRBJ2-5
CDR3: CASSLRQGQETQYF
DNA: TGTGCCAGCAGCTTACGGCAGGGGCAAGAGACCCAGTACTTC